Listed here is a single T cell receptor (beta chain). The antigen this receptor binds is unknown. Base qualities are not recorded, but no much larger clone differs from it by a single base. The germline V end is reduced by 3 bases and the J end by 0 bases; junction bases left unmatched: 13. CDR1 and CDR2, per the germline V gene, are SGDLS and YYNGEE. The cysteine opens and the phenylalanine closes a CDR3 of 19 amino acids. Just the 57-base CDR3 DNA is kept, in frame starting at base 1. The receptor library was made with the immunoSEQ multiplex PCR assay. As stored in TCRdb, this immuneACCESS dataset retains in-frame rearrangements with V and J assigned. A fraction of the clones does not appear; measured against another copy, unresolved V genes explain less than half of the discrepancy, and the remainder lacks a known reason. In all, the sample holds about 120,000 clones, and around 89% of those were seen once. The top ten hold less than 3% of the sample.

The sample is drawn from a study of control samples from healthy donors and cancer patients (dated by TCRdb to the early 2020s). The specimen sequenced was blood. The sequence links TRBV9 to TRBJ2-2; 8 central bases correspond to TRBD2. This receptor was obtained from a woman between 70 and 85 years old in good health. The bases are TGTGCCAGCAGCGCAGGACTAGCCGGAAGGGGATCGAACACCGGGGAGCTGTTTTTT. This encodes CASSAGLAGRGSNTGELFF. Supplemented by the reference TRBV9 and TRBJ2-2 proteins around the CDR3, the complete variable domain is DSGVTQTPKHLITATGQRVTLRCSPRSGDLSVYWYQQSLDQGLQFLIQYYNGEERAKGNILERFSAQQFPDLHSELNLSSLELGDSALYFCASSAGLAGRGSNTGELFFGEGSRLTVL.